This T cell receptor beta chain was recovered during a study of OX40 agonist ivuxolimab in advanced cancers. A few counts support this clone. The antigen is undetermined. Method: immunoSEQ multiplex PCR; TCRdb's copy keeps in-frame clones and lacks some. The sample records approximately 45,000 clones, 88% being singletons. General observations from the study: Relatively little clonal expansion, among the lowest observed, appeared in partial responders at 0.1-3.0 mg/kg.

There are 13 residues in the CDR3. Germline V gene lookup returns CDR1 SNHLY and CDR2 FYNNEI. Trimming stripped 8 bases from V and 4 bases from J, with 11 bases between. The TCR comes from an adult with an advanced solid tumor such as melanoma, head and neck, liver or kidney cancer. The specimen was CD4+ or CD8+ T cells sorted from blood, collected in a trial of the OX40 agonist ivuxolimab. The rearrangement joins TRBV2 to TRBJ2-2, with D maybe TRBD1 (5 bases). The CDR3 region is CASAEDITGELFF. The CDR3 DNA reads TGTGCCAGCGCTGAGGACATCACCGGGGAGCTGTTTTTT. Complete variable domain (other parts from reference TRBV2 and TRBJ2-2): EPEVTQTPSHQVTQMGQEVILRCVPISNHLYFYWYRQILGQKVEFLVSFYNNEISEKSEIFDDQFSVERPDGSNFTLKIRSTKLEDSAMYFCASAEDITGELFFGEGSRLTVL.